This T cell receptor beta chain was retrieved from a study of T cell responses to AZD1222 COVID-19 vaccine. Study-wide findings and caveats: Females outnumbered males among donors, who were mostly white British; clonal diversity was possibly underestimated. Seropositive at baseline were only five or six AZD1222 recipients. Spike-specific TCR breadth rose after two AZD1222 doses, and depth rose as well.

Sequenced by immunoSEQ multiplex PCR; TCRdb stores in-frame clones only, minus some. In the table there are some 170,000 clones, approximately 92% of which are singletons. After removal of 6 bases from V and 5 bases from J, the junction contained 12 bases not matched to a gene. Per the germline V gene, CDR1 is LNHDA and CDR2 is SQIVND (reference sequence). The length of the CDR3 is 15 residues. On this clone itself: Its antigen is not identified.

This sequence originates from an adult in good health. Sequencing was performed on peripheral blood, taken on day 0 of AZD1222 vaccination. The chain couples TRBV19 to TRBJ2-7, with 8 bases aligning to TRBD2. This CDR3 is CASSGFSAGVDEQYF. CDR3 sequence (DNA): TGTGCCAGTAGCGGATTTTCAGCGGGAGTTGACGAGCAGTACTTC.